The next 29 T cell receptor beta chains were all read from a single sample in a study of T cells in Graves' hyperthyroidism and ophthalmopathy. Amplification of TCR beta CDR3 regions used RNA as the template. First-round RT-PCR targeting the TCR CDR3 was performed with the HTBI primer set. One entry per CDR3 protein, called by TCRdb with MiXCR from the multiplex PCR reads. The table shows hundreds of thousands of distinct CDR3 sequences, with 20% to 25% occurring only once. The sample consisted of blood. These receptors were collected from a man between 25 and 39 years old with Graves' ophthalmopathy.

This clonotype was picked up many times. This chain connects TRBV7-3 to TRBJ2-3, with TRBD2 identical over 10 bases. The trim removed 2 bases at V and 6 bases at J, leaving 11 bases unmatched. This CDR3 region has 17 residues. Germline V CDR1 and CDR2: SGHTA, FQGTGA. The DNA of the CDR3 is TGTGCCAGCAGCTTAGGGCCGGGACTAGCGAGACTCGATACGCAGTATTTT. Encoded protein: CASSLGPGLARLDTQYF.

The rearrangement links TRBV7-3 to TRBJ2-3; 13 bases line up with TRBD2. The J segment lost 1 base and the V segment lost 10 bases, leaving 2 bases of the junction unmatched. Germline-derived CDR1 and CDR2 are SGHTA and FQGTGA. CDR3 size: 14 residues. CDR3 loop: CATTSGRGTDTQYF. The CDR3 DNA sequence: TGTGCCACCACTAGCGGGAGGGGCACAGATACGCAGTATTTT.

The chain carries TRBV20-1 and TRBJ1-5, with a possible D match to TRBD1 (6 bases). The CDR3 contains 16 residues. Germline CDR1 reads DFQATT; CDR2 reads SNEGSKA (reference sequence). Between the trimmed V and J ends, which lost 0 bases and 2 bases, there was a span of 14 bases. The CDR3 loop is CSAREIQGWGNQPQHF. The CDR3 DNA reads TGCAGTGCTAGAGAGATACAGGGCTGGGGCAATCAGCCCCAGCATTTT.

This clonotype was recorded at least ten times. The chain uses TRBV12-3 or TRBV12-4 and TRBJ2-1; 9 bases are a match to TRBD1. The CDR3 has 15 amino acids. Trimming took 5 bases from V and 6 from J; bases not matched to a gene: 8. The CDR3 bases are TGTGCCAGCAGTCCTCGGGACAGGGTGGGCAATGAGCAGTTCTTC. This gives the protein CASSPRDRVGNEQFF.

For this clonotype: Since a much larger clone is just one base distant, this may be a read error. The chain has TRBV30 and TRBJ2-7; D gene uncertain. The CDR3 is made up of 14 amino acids. Germline loops: CDR1 GTSNPN, CDR2 SVGIG (reference sequence). The CDR3 region is CARSVRVSSYEQYF. The CDR3 DNA is TGTGCCCGGAGTGTACGGGTTAGCTCCTACGAGCAGTACTTC.

This clonotype was found a few times. The V call is TRBV3-1, the J call TRBJ2-5; no reliable D call. V lost 4 bases and J lost 2, with 8 bases in between. Looked up from germline, CDR1 is LGHDT and CDR2 is YNNKEL (reference sequence). CDR3 length equals 13 residues. DNA of the CDR3: TGTGCCAGCAGCCGTCGGGCGCAAGAGACCCAGTACTTC. Translating it yields CASSRRAQETQYF.

The chain combines TRBV2 with TRBJ2-1; 16 bases fit TRBD2. Germline CDR1 is SNHLY and CDR2 is FYNNEI. This CDR3 contains 16 residues. V dropped 6 bases and J dropped 9; count of bases not matched to a gene: 8. The CDR3 DNA follows: TGTGCCAGCAGGGATGGGACTAGCGGGAGGGCCAGTGAGCAGTTCTTC. Residues: CASRDGTSGRASEQFF.

This clonotype has just a few counts. This rearrangement joins TRBV24-1 to TRBJ2-2, with no clear D. The CDR3 loop spans 14 amino acids. V lost 2 bases, J lost 9 bases, and 12 bases lay in between. The germline CDR1 and CDR2 sequences are KGHDR and SFDVKD. CDR3 sequence (DNA): TGTGCCACCAGTGATTCCCTAACCCAACGGGAGCTGTTTTTT. The encoded protein is CATSDSLTQRELFF.

This clonotype was observed at least ten times. The V gene is TRBV28, the J gene TRBJ2-3; 9 bases line up with TRBD2. V dropped 6 bases and J dropped 6; count of bases not matched to a gene: 10. Germline V gene data show CDR1 as MDHEN and CDR2 as SYDVKM. The CDR3 covers 15 residues. In DNA form, the CDR3 reads TGTGCCAGCAGCTCCGGGACTAGCAGGTCCGATACGCAGTATTTT. It is translated as CASSSGTSRSDTQYF.

With respect to this clonotype: The junction does not match germline at one end; this may be a read error. DNA for the CDR3: TGTCCCATCAGTGTTCCGAGCGGGGGAGGGCCTAGCGAGCAGTACTTC. It yields the protein CPISVPSGGGPSEQYF. The V call is TRBV10-3, the J call TRBJ2-7, with 8 bases fitting TRBD2. This CDR3 has 16 residues. Looked up from germline, CDR1 is ENHRY and CDR2 is SYGVKD.

This clonotype occurred many times. The chain couples TRBV5-1 to TRBJ2-1; 7 bases map to TRBD1. The V segment lost 4 bases and the J segment 1 base; nucleotides outside the gene matches: 5. This CDR3 has 15 amino acids. Germline V gene lookup returns CDR1 SGHRS and CDR2 YFSETQ. CDR3: CASSQGQPSYNEQFF. The CDR3 DNA reads as TGCGCCAGCAGCCAGGGACAGCCGTCCTACAATGAGCAGTTCTTC.

The rearrangement joins TRBV11-2 to TRBJ2-2; D might be TRBD1 or TRBD2, each matching 5 bases. This CDR3 has 16 amino acids. V gave up 4 bases and J gave up 4 bases, with 16 bases separating them. The germline V gene has CDR1 SGHAT and CDR2 FQNNGV. DNA of the CDR3: TGTGCCAGCAGCTCAAGGGGCAGGAGGAGCACCGGGGAGCTGTTTTTT. Translated, it gives CASSSRGRRSTGELFF.

This clonotype was picked up many times. This chain joins TRBV12-3 or TRBV12-4 and TRBJ1-5; TRBD1 matches 11 bases. The length of the CDR3 is 17 residues. Losses at the gene ends were 5 bases for V and 4 bases for J; bases not matched to a gene: 10. CDR3 residues: CASSDRDRGDRNQPQHF. The CDR3 region has the DNA TGTGCCAGCAGTGACCGGGACAGGGGGGATCGGAATCAGCCCCAGCATTTT.

This clonotype was detected only once. The chain has TRBV20-1 and TRBJ2-7; D possibly corresponds to TRBD1 (6 bases). Germline V gene sequence: CDR1 DFQATT, CDR2 SNEGSKA (reference sequence). This CDR3 contains 13 residues. V lost 2 bases to trimming and J lost 6 bases, with 14 bases between them. The CDR3 sequence is CSARPGHLGEQYF. CDR3 bases: TGCAGTGCTAGACCGGGACACCTCGGCGAGCAGTACTTC.

There are many counts of this clonotype. The chain employs TRBV30 and TRBJ1-4; D remains ambiguous. Germline V gives CDR1 GTSNPN, CDR2 SVGIG (reference sequence). Trimming removed 3 bases from V and 8 bases from J, with 16 bases in between. This CDR3 region has 14 residues. In DNA form, the CDR3 reads TGTGCCTGGAGCCCCGGGCCTATTGGGGAAAAACTGTTTTTT. Translating gives CAWSPGPIGEKLFF. Variable domain in full (rest from reference TRBV30 and TRBJ1-4): SQTIHQWPATLVQPVGSPLSLECTVEGTSNPNLYWYRQAAGRGLQLLFYSVGIGQISSEVPQNLSASRPQDRQFILSSKKLLLSDSGFYLCAWSPGPIGEKLFFGSGTQLSVL.

This clonotype was counted only a few times. V is TRBV30 and J is TRBJ2-3, with 10 bases that match TRBD1. The junction had 7 bases not matched to a gene; V was cut back by 4 bases and J by 3 bases. The CDR3 loop spans 15 amino acids. CDR1 and CDR2 from the germline V gene are GTSNPN and SVGIG (reference sequence). As DNA, the CDR3 is TGTGCCTGGACTGAAGGGACAGGGGTAACAGATACGCAGTATTTT. Residues: CAWTEGTGVTDTQYF.

The chain combines TRBV4-1 with TRBJ1-1; D gene ambiguous. The CDR3 is made up of 15 amino acids. The germline V and J ends were trimmed by 4 bases and 1 base, with 13 bases remaining between them. Per the germline V gene, CDR1 is MGHRA and CDR2 is YSYEKL. CDR3: CASSRNLRENTEAFF. In nucleotides, the CDR3 is TGCGCCAGCAGCCGGAATTTAAGGGAGAACACTGAAGCTTTCTTT.

This chain uses TRBV7-6 with TRBJ2-6; TRBD1 matches at 12 bases. The CDR3 runs 17 residues. Per the germline V gene, CDR1 is SGHVS and CDR2 is FNYEAQ. Trimming at V came to 5 bases and at J to 4 bases, leaving 6 bases not matched to a gene. The CDR3 sequence is CASSAGTGGPGANVLTF. CDR3 bases: TGTGCCAGCAGCGCCGGGACAGGGGGCCCCGGGGCCAACGTCCTGACTTTC.

The gene calls are TRBV28 and TRBJ1-3, with TRBD1 as a possible D gene (5 bases). Germline CDR1 is MDHEN and CDR2 is SYDVKM. The CDR3 has 13 residues. V dropped 4 bases and J dropped 4 bases, with 8 bases sitting between them. CDR3 amino acids: CASSSGAGNTIYF. CDR3 DNA: TGTGCCAGCAGTTCTGGGGCCGGAAACACCATATATTTT.

This clonotype was seen ten or more times. The chain carries TRBV2 and TRBJ1-2; TRBD1 is a possible D gene (5 bases). Between the trimmed V and J ends, which lost 3 bases and 4 bases, there was a span of 12 bases. The CDR3 is 14 residues long. The germline V gene encodes CDR1 SNHLY and CDR2 FYNNEI. The CDR3 coding sequence is TGTGCCAGCAGTGAGGGGGGACGGACCTATGGCTACACCTTC. Translating it yields CASSEGGRTYGYTF.

The chain has TRBV20-1 and TRBJ1-4; 7 nucleotides agree with TRBD1. The CDR3 is 14 amino acids. With V trimmed by 5 bases and J by 8 bases, 11 bases remained unmatched. Looked up from germline, CDR1 is DFQATT and CDR2 is SNEGSKA (reference sequence). This CDR3 reads CSAFKTGIEEKLFF. The CDR3 bases are TGCAGTGCTTTTAAGACAGGGATCGAAGAAAAACTGTTTTTT.

This chain connects TRBV3-1 to TRBJ2-7; 12 nucleotides align to TRBD2. This CDR3 has 18 residues. CDR1 and CDR2 from the germline V gene are LGHDT and YNNKEL (reference sequence). J lost 5 bases, V lost 0 bases, and 11 bases had no gene match. The DNA of the CDR3 is TGTGCCAGCAGCCAAGATGAAGGGCTAGCGGGAGGGGAACACGAGCAGTACTTC. This sequence encodes CASSQDEGLAGGEHEQYF.

The chain joins TRBV7-9 to TRBJ2-1, with D perhaps TRBD1 (5 bases). This CDR3 spans 17 amino acids. Trimming took 5 bases from V and 4 from J, leaving 21 bases between them. Germline V gives CDR1 SEHNR, CDR2 FQNEAQ (reference sequence). Here the CDR3 DNA reads TGTGCCAGCAGCGCAAAAGGACATCTTTCCTCATACAATGAGCAGTTCTTC. Protein: CASSAKGHLSSYNEQFF.

The chain carries TRBV10-3 and TRBJ2-1, with D possibly matching TRBD2 (6 bases). There are 18 residues in the CDR3. Germline lookup yields CDR1 ENHRY and CDR2 SYGVKD. The V end was cut by 4 bases, the J end by 0 bases, with 19 bases between. DNA of the CDR3: TGTGCCATCAGTGGCCCGGTAATAGCGGCTGGCTCCTACAATGAGCAGTTCTTC. This gives the protein CAISGPVIAAGSYNEQFF.

The genes are TRBV6-1 and TRBJ2-2; 11 bases align to TRBD2. V dropped 8 bases and J dropped 5; count of bases not matched to a gene: 10. Germline-derived CDR1 and CDR2 are MNHNS and SASEGT. This CDR3 has 16 residues. The CDR3 DNA reads as TGTGCCAGCTCCCCACTAGCGGGAGTATCAACCGGGGAGCTGTTTTTT. Protein: CASSPLAGVSTGELFF.

In this sample, this clonotype turned up many times. This CDR3 is CAGAADLHEQYF. DNA for the CDR3: TGTGCCGGGGCGGCAGACCTCCACGAGCAGTACTTC. This sequence joins TRBV2 and TRBJ2-7; D possibly corresponds to TRBD1 (5 bases). This CDR3 spans 12 amino acids. V was clipped by 11 bases and J by 5 bases, with 16 bases between them. Germline lookup yields CDR1 SNHLY and CDR2 FYNNEI.

Regarding this clonotype: A much larger clone sits a single nucleotide away, making a read error possible. The chain links TRBV2 to TRBJ2-1; 8 bases map to TRBD1. CDR1 is SNHLY, CDR2 FYNNEI, per germline. CDR3 length: 15 amino acids. With V trimmed by 8 bases and J by 2 bases, 8 bases remained unmatched. The CDR3 DNA is TGTGCCAGCGGCTCCGACAGGGGCCCCTACAATGAGCAGTTCTTC. This sequence encodes CASGSDRGPYNEQFF.

The J gene is TRBJ2-1, the V gene TRBV12-3 or TRBV12-4, with D uncertain. This CDR3 is built from 11 residues. Trimming left V 3 bases short and J 12 bases short, with 9 bases between. The CDR3 is CASSFVGRQFF. CDR3 coding DNA: TGTGCCAGCAGTTTCGTAGGGCGGCAGTTCTTC.

This clonotype was observed a handful of times. The CDR3 coding sequence is TGCAGTGCTAGAGTCCCCGGTCGGAGCGGTAATTCACCCCTCCACTTT. This codes for CSARVPGRSGNSPLHF. J is TRBJ1-6 and V is TRBV20-1; no definite D call. The CDR3 is 16 amino acids. Trimming pared 1 base from V and 6 bases from J, leaving 16 bases between. The V gene's germline CDR1 is DFQATT and CDR2 SNEGSKA (reference sequence).